This TCR beta chain was documented in a study of cytomegalovirus exposure and HLA in healthy donors. General study findings and limits: Earlier results showed most TCR beta V segments being productive about 87% or about 30% of the time. In a later analysis, across HLA loci, associated TCR counts were highest for DRB1, lowest for HLA-C. Immune exposure information available was restricted to CMV serostatus.

The primer mix had 60 Vbeta and 13 Jbeta primers. Data came from immunoSEQ multiplex PCR; TCRdb stores just in-frame clones and leaves some out. This sample has about 200,000 clones, with 9.5% to 15% found just once. A word on this clone: Its antigen is not identified.

CDR3 length equals 16 residues. Germline CDR1 SGHAT, CDR2 FQNNGV. Trimming took 5 bases from V and 0 from J; bases not matched to a gene: 6. Sequencing was done on a sample of PBMCs. The sequence was obtained from a man aged 50-59 years in good health and CMV-seropositive. This chain links TRBV11-2 with TRBJ2-3; 9 bases are shared with TRBD2. Written as DNA, the CDR3 is TGTGCCAGCAGCAAGGGGCGGGGGGGAAGCACAGATACGCAGTATTTT. Protein sequence: CASSKGRGGSTDTQYF.